This T cell receptor beta chain was sequenced in a study of T cell repertoires in cytomegalovirus infection (dated by TCRdb to between 2018 and 2021). About the full investigation: Recently identified HLA-C-restricted CMV epitopes, whose presentation resists viral immunomodulation, were targeted by peptide stimulations together with well-studied HLA-B-restricted epitopes. Because public TCR beta signatures pointed to carriage of CMV infection together with the matching HLA type, the HLA type of each donor mattered for the analysis.

As concerns this clonotype: Its antigen target is currently unknown. No much larger clonotype is one base removed from it; base qualities were not supplied.

The treatment or condition label here, explained by the study, means: in vitro stimulation with specific CMV peptide epitopes to enrich CMV-specific T cells. What the work shows at the level of the full study, not this receptor alone: The ex vivo response was dominated by HLA-C-restricted CMV-specific TCR beta clonotypes, which also provided the single most frequent clonotype in two of eight donors. In both this cohort and an independent cohort of 352 donors, the cumulative frequency of public TCR beta family members distinguished carriers of CMV infection plus the relevant HLA type.

Sequenced using an Illumina HiSeq 1500. TCRdb trimmed public reads at Q25 via fastp, called clones via MiXCR and kept in-frame beta chains. Here each entry gathers all rows of one CDR3 protein and keeps the most common genes and DNA. For this sample there are 640,000 or so distinct CDR3 sequences; 33% appear just once. Of the sample, around a sixth falls within the top ten clones. The clonotype was recovered from a human donor in good health (CMV status not recorded). Some clones in this sample may be carry-over from other donors' samples. The sequences come from cultured PBMCs, collected from culture after CMV antigen stimulation.

In nucleotides, the sequence is TGTGCCACCAGCGGGATGCTCTACGAGCAGTACTTC. The translation is CATSGMLYEQYF. Recombination joined TRBV25-1 with TRBJ2-7, with 7 middle bases fitting TRBD2. The germline V gene yields MGHDK for CDR1 and SYGVNS for CDR2. Counted from cysteine to phenylalanine, this CDR3 has 12 amino acids. The read is trimmed to its CDR3 DNA, 36 bases read in frame from base 1. V and J are trimmed by 10 bases and 3 bases, and the gene matches miss 6 bases of the junction.